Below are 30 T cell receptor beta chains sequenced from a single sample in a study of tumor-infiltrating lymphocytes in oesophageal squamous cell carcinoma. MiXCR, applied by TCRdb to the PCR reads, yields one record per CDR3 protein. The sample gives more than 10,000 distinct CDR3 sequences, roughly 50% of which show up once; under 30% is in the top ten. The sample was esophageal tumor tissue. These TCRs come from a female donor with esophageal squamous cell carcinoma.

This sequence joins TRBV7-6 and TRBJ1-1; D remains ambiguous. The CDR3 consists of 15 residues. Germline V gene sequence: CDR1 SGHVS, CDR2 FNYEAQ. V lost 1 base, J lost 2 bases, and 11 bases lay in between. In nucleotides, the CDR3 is TGTGCCAGCAGCTTAGGCCTTGGCAGAAACACTGAAGCTTTCTTT. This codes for CASSLGLGRNTEAFF.

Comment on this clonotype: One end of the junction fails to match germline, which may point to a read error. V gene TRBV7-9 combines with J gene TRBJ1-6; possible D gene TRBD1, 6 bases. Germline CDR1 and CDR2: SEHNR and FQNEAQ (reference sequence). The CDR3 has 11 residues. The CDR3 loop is CASSYGGEQYF. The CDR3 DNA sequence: TGTGCCAGCAGCTATGGGGGCGAGCAGTACTTT.

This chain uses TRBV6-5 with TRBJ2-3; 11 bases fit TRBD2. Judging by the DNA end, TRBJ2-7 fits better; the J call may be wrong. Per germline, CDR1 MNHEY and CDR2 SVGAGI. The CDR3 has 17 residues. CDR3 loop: CASRTTSGRVGVYEQYF. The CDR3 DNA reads TGTGCCAGCAGGACCACTAGCGGGAGAGTTGGGGTTTACGAGCAGTACTTC.

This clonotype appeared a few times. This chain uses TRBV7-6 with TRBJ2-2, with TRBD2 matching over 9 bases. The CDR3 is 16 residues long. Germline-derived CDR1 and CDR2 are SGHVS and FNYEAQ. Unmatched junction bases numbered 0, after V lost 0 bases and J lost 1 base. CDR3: CASSLATSGNTGELFF. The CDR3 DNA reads TGTGCCAGCAGCTTAGCGACTAGCGGGAACACCGGGGAGCTGTTTTTT.

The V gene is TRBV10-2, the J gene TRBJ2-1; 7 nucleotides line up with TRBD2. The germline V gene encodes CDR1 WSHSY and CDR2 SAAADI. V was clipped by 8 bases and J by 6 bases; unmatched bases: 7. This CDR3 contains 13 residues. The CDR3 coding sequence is TGCGCCAGCGGTTTAGCGGGTGGCAATGAGCAGTTCTTC. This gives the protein CASGLAGGNEQFF.

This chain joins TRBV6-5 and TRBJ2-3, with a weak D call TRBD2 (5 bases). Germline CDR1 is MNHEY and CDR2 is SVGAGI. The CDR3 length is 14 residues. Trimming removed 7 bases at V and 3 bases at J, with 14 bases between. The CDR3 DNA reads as TGTGCCAGCACCGCAGGTACGGGAACAGATACGCAGTATTTT. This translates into CASTAGTGTDTQYF.

CDR3 sequence reads: CASSTNTGLSYEQYF. DNA of the CDR3: TGTGCCAGCAGCACCAATACAGGGCTTTCCTACGAGCAGTACTTC. The chain couples TRBV7-2 to TRBJ2-1; perhaps TRBD1 as D (6 bases). The end of the DNA fits TRBJ2-7 better, so the J call may be wrong. This CDR3 contains 15 residues. The germline CDR1 and CDR2 sequences are SGHTA and FQGNSA.

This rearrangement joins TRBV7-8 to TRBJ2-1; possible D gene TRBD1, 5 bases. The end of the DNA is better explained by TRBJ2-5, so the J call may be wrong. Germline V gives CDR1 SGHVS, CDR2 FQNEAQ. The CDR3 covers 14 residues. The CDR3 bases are TGTGCCAGCAGCCTCGACAGCCTTCAGGGGACCCAGTACTTC. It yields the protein CASSLDSLQGTQYF.

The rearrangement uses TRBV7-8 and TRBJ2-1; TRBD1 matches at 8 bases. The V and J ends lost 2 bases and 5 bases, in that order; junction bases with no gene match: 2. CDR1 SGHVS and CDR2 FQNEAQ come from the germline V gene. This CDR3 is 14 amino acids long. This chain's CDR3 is CASSLNRGNNEQFF. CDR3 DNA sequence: TGTGCCAGCAGCTTAAACAGGGGGAACAATGAGCAGTTCTTC.

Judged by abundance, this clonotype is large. CDR3 sequence: CASSSQAGDTQYF. CDR3 nucleotide sequence: TGTGCCAGCAGTTCCCAGGCGGGGGATACGCAGTATTTT. The chain recombines TRBV6-1 with TRBJ2-3; the D gene is possibly TRBD2 (6 bases). The CDR3 is 13 residues long. V shed 5 bases and J shed 6 bases, with 12 bases lying between them. The V gene's germline CDR1 is MNHNS and CDR2 SASEGT.

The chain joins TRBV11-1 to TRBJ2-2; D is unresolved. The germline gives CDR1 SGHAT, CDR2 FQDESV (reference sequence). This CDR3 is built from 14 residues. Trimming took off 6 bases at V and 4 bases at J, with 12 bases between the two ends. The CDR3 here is CASRSGRSTGELFF. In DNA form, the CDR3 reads TGTGCCAGCAGGTCTGGCCGGAGCACCGGGGAGCTGTTTTTT.

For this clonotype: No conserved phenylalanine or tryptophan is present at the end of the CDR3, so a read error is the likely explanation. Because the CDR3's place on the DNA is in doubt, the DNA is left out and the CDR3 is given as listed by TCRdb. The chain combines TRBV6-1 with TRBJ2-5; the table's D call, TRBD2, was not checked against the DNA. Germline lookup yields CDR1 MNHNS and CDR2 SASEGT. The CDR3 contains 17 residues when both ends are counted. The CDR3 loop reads CASNRGLAGVVEQYFGN.

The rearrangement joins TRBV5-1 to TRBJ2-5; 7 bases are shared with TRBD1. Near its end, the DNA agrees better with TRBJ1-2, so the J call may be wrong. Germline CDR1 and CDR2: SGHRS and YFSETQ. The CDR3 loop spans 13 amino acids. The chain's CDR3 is CASSFRQGQGYTF. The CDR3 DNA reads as TGCGCCAGCAGCTTCCGACAGGGACAGGGCTACACCTTC.

As DNA, the CDR3 is TGCGCCAGCAGCTGGGGACAGGACGAGCAGTACTTC. Translated, it gives CASSWGQDEQYF. V usage is TRBV5-1 and J usage is TRBJ2-7; 8 nucleotides align to TRBD1. Germline CDR1 reads SGHRS; CDR2 reads YFSETQ. There are 12 residues in the CDR3. V lost 3 bases and J lost 5; bases outside the gene matches: 1.

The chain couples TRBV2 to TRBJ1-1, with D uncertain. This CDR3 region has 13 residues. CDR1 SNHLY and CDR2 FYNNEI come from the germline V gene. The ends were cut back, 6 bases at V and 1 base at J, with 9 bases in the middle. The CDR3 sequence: CASRGYRNTEAFF. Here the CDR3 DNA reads TGTGCCAGCAGGGGCTACAGGAACACTGAAGCTTTCTTT.

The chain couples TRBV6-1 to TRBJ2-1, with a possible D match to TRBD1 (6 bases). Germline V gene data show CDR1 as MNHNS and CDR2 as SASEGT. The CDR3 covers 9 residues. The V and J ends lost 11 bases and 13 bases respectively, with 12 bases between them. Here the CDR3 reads CAVGTIQFF. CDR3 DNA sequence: TGTGCCGTGGGGACAATCCAGTTCTTC.

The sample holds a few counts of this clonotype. DNA of the CDR3: TGTGCCAGCAGCTCGAAGCGGGGCAGCACAGATACGCAGTATTTT. Protein sequence: CASSSKRGSTDTQYF. This chain links TRBV7-2 with TRBJ2-3; 7 bases fit TRBD2. CDR1 is SGHTA, CDR2 FQGNSA, per germline. CDR3 size: 15 residues. The V gene end was trimmed by 4 bases and the J gene end by 0 bases; junction bases not matched to a gene: 4.

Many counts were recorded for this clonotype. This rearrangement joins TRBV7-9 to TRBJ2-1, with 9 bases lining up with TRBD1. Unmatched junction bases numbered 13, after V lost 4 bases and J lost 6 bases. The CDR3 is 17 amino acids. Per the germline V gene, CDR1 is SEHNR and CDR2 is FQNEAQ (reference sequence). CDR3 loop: CASSSRTGTGTRNEQFF. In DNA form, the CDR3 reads TGTGCCAGCAGCTCCAGGACCGGGACAGGGACTCGCAATGAGCAGTTCTTC. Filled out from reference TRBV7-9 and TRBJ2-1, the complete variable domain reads DTGVSQNPRHKITKRGQNVTFRCDPISEHNRLYWYRQTLGQGPEFLTYFQNEAQLEKSRLLSDRFSAERPKGSFSTLEIQRTEQGDSAMYLCASSSRTGTGTRNEQFFGPGTRLTVL.

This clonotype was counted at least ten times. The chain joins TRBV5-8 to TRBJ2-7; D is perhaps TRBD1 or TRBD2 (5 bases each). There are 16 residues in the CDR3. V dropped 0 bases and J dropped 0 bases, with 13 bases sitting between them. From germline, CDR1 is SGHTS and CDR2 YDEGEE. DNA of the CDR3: TGTGCCAGCAGCTTGGGTTACGGGGCCAGCTCCTACGAGCAGTACTTC. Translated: CASSLGYGASSYEQYF.

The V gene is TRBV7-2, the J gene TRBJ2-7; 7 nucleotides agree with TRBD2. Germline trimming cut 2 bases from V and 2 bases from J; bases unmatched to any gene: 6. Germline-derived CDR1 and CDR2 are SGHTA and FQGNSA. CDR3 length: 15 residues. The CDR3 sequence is CASSLSVGGTYEQYF. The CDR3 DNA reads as TGTGCCAGCAGCTTATCGGTGGGAGGGACCTACGAGCAGTACTTC.

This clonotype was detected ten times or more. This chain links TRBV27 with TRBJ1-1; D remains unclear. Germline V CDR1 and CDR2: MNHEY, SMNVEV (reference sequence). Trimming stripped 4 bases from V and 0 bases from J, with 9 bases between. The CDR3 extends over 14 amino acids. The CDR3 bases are TGTGCCAGCAGTTCGGGCATCATGAACACTGAAGCTTTCTTT. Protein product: CASSSGIMNTEAFF.

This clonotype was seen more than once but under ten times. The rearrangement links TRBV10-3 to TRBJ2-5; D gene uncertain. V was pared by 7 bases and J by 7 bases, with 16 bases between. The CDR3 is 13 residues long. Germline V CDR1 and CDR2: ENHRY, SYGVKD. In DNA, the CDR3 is TGTGCCATCAAAGCCCCAAGTTTGGGGACCCAGTACTTC. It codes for CAIKAPSLGTQYF.

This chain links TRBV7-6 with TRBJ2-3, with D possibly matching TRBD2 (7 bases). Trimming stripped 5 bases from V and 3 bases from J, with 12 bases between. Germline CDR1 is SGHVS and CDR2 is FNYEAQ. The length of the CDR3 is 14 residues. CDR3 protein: CASSTRGGTDTQYF. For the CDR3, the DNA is TGTGCCAGCAGCACTAGGGGGGGAACAGATACGCAGTATTTT. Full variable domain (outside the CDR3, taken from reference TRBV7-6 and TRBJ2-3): GAGVSQSPRYKVTKRGQDVALRCDPISGHVSLYWYRQALGQGPEFLTYFNYEAQQDKSGLPNDRFSAERPEGSISTLTIQRTEQRDSAMYRCASSTRGGTDTQYFGPGTRLTVL.

CDR3 residues: CASSFGTGFGTGELYF. CDR3 in DNA: TGTGCCAGCAGTTTCGGGACAGGGTTTGGCACCGGGGAGCTGTACTTC. V gene TRBV12-3 or TRBV12-4 combines with J gene TRBJ2-5, with 9 bases that match TRBD1. This CDR3 has 16 amino acids. The V gene end was trimmed by 3 bases and the J gene end by 13 bases; junction bases not matched to a gene: 18.

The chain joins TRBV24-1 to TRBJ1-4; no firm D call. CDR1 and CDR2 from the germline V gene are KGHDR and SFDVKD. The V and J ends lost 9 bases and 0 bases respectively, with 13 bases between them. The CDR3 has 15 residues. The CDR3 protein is CATLLTATTNEKLFF. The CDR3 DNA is TGTGCCACCCTTCTTACCGCGACAACTAATGAAAAACTGTTTTTT.

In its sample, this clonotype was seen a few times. This chain's CDR3 is CATSDPRDGNEKLFF. The CDR3 region has the DNA TGTGCCACCAGTGACCCCCGAGACGGAAATGAAAAACTGTTTTTT. The genes are TRBV24-1 and TRBJ1-4; no definite D call. Germline assignment: CDR1 KGHDR and CDR2 SFDVKD. The CDR3 totals 15 residues. The V end was cut by 4 bases, the J end by 5 bases, with 13 bases between.

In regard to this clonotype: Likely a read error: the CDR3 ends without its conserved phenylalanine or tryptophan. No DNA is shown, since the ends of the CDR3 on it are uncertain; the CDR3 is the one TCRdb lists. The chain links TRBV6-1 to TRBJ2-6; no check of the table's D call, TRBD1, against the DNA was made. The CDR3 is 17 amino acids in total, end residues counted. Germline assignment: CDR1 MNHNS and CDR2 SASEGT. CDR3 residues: CASTPTASSSYEQFFGA.

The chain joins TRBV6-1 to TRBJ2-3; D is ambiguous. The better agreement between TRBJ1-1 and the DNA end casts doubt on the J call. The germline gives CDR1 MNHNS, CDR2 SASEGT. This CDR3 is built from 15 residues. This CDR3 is CASSEREGANTEAFF. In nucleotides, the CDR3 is TGTGCCAGCAGTGAGAGAGAGGGAGCGAACACTGAAGCTTTCTTT.

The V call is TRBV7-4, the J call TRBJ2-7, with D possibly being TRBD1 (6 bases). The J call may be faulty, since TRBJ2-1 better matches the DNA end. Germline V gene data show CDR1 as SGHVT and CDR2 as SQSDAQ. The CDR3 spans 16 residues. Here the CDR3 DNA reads TGTGCCAGCAGCTTAACCCCCAGGGGCGCCTACAATGAGCAGTTCTTC. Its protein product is CASSLTPRGAYNEQFF.

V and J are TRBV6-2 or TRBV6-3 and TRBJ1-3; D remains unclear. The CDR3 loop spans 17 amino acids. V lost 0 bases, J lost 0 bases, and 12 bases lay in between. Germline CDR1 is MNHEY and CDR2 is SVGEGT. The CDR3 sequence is CASSYSILRFSGNTIYF. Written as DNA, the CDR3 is TGTGCCAGCAGTTACTCGATTTTGCGCTTCTCTGGAAACACCATATATTTT.